What follows are 11 T cell receptor beta chains derived from one specimen sequenced in a study of cytomegalovirus exposure and HLA in healthy donors. The PCR was carried out with 60 Vbeta primers and 13 Jbeta primers. Profiling relied on immunoSEQ multiplex PCR, and the TCRdb table lists in-frame clones only, not all of them. The data hold 150,000 or so clones, with around 84% observed a single time. The sequenced sample consisted of PBMCs. The receptor source for this set is a woman between 40 and 50 years old in good health and CMV-seropositive.

CDR3 in amino acids: CASSLSEGRNEQFF. The CDR3 DNA reads as TGTGCCAGCAGCCTCTCGGAGGGGAGGAATGAGCAGTTCTTC. This rearrangement joins TRBV4-2 to TRBJ2-1; maybe TRBD2 (6 bases). V was pared by 4 bases and J by 7 bases, with 14 bases between. The CDR3 has 14 amino acids. Germline CDR1 LGHNA, CDR2 YNFKEQ.

The chain links TRBV6-6 to TRBJ2-7; 7 nucleotides match TRBD1. Germline V gives CDR1 MNHNY, CDR2 SVGAGI (reference sequence). J was trimmed by 2 bases and V by 0 bases; bases with no gene match: 1. The CDR3 consists of 14 residues. The CDR3, as DNA: TGTGCCAGCAGTTACTCGGGGACAGCCTACGAGCAGTACTTC. This codes for CASSYSGTAYEQYF.

The chain joins TRBV11-3 to TRBJ2-1, with D possibly matching TRBD2 (6 bases). This CDR3 spans 17 amino acids. Germline values: CDR1 SGHNT, CDR2 YENEEA. Trimming cost V 0 bases and J 1 base, with 13 bases left between them. The CDR3 sequence is CASSLEKRRGSYNEQFF. As DNA, the CDR3 is TGTGCCAGCAGCTTAGAAAAACGGAGGGGATCCTACAATGAGCAGTTCTTC.

The rearrangement links TRBV4-2 to TRBJ2-3; possibly TRBD2 for D (5 bases). The CDR3 sequence is 16 residues long. Germline V gene lookup returns CDR1 LGHNA and CDR2 YNFKEQ. Trimming removed 1 base from V and 0 bases from J, with 11 bases in between. The CDR3 DNA follows: TGTGCCAGCAGCCAAGGACCCTCGGGGAGCACAGATACGCAGTATTTT. Translating gives CASSQGPSGSTDTQYF.

This clone was counted a single time. The gene calls are TRBV19 and TRBJ2-5; TRBD2 agrees at 8 bases. Germline CDR1 is LNHDA and CDR2 is SQIVND (reference sequence). V lost 3 bases to trimming and J lost 4 bases; unmatched junction nucleotides: 4. The CDR3 has 14 amino acids. CDR3 DNA: TGTGCCAGTAGTATTGGAGCGGGAGTAGAGACCCAGTACTTC. The encoded protein is CASSIGAGVETQYF.

A remark on this clone: The sample holds other DNA sequences that translate to the same CDR3. The genes are TRBV11-2 and TRBJ2-7; 11 bases match TRBD2. Germline values: CDR1 SGHAT, CDR2 FQNNGV. V shed 0 bases, J shed 3 bases, and the junction held 1 base outside the gene matches. This CDR3 is built from 15 residues. The CDR3 sequence is CASSLELAGDYEQYF. In DNA form, the CDR3 reads TGTGCCAGCAGCTTAGAACTAGCGGGAGACTACGAGCAGTACTTC.

This clone was counted once. The V and J genes are TRBV9 and TRBJ2-1; a weak D match, TRBD2 (5 bases). Per the germline V gene, CDR1 is SGDLS and CDR2 is YYNGEE. CDR3 length: 11 amino acids. Between the trimmed V and J ends, which lost 2 bases and 9 bases, there was a span of 6 bases. In nucleotides, the CDR3 is TGTGCCAGCAGCGTGGGGAGTGAGCAGTTCTTC. This translates into CASSVGSEQFF.

The J gene is TRBJ2-7, the V gene TRBV15; a weak D match, TRBD1 (6 bases). Trimming shortened V by 1 base and J by 0 bases, and 13 bases separated the two germline ends. CDR3 length: 16 residues. In germline, CDR1 is LNHNV, CDR2 YYDKDF (reference sequence). The CDR3 spells CATSRGSTGFSYEQYF. The CDR3, as DNA: TGTGCCACCAGCAGAGGGTCGACAGGATTCTCCTACGAGCAGTACTTC. Complete variable domain (other parts from reference TRBV15 and TRBJ2-7): DAMVIQNPRYQVTQFGKPVTLSCSQTLNHNVMYWYQQKSSQAPKLLFHYYDKDFNNEADTPDNFQSRRPNTSFCFLDIRSPGLGDTAMYLCATSRGSTGFSYEQYFGPGTRLTVT.

The rearrangement joins TRBV7-7 to TRBJ2-5; a possible D gene is TRBD2 (5 bases). The V gene's germline CDR1 is SSHAT and CDR2 FNYEAQ (reference sequence). The CDR3 consists of 13 residues. With 3 bases removed from V and 5 bases from J, the gap between germline ends came to 10 bases. This CDR3 is CASSFYLAETQYF. Written as DNA, the CDR3 is TGTGCCAGCAGCTTCTACCTAGCTGAGACCCAGTACTTC. The full variable domain, rest sourced from reference TRBV7-7 and TRBJ2-5, is GAGVSQSPRYKVTKRGQDVTLRCDPISSHATLYWYQQALGQGPEFLTYFNYEAQPDKSGLPSDRFSAERPEGSISTLTIQRTEQRDSAMYRCASSFYLAETQYFGPGTRLLVL.

This clone was picked up one time. The chain has TRBV19 and TRBJ2-7; D is perhaps TRBD1 (6 bases). This CDR3 has 12 residues. With 5 bases removed from V and 5 bases from J, the gap between germline ends came to 10 bases. Germline V gene lookup returns CDR1 LNHDA and CDR2 SQIVND (reference sequence). For the CDR3, the DNA is TGTGCCAGTAGTCAGGGGATCAACGAGCAGTACTTC. Amino acid sequence: CASSQGINEQYF.

This clone was counted between two and nine times. The chain couples TRBV11-2 to TRBJ2-7; D unresolved. Germline CDR1 SGHAT, CDR2 FQNNGV. This CDR3 is built from 11 residues. V gave up 4 bases and J gave up 5 bases, with 6 bases separating them. The CDR3 sequence is CASSSSDEQYF. CDR3 sequence (DNA): TGTGCCAGCAGCTCGTCTGACGAGCAGTACTTC.